The T cell receptor beta chain under discussion was sequenced for a study of T cell repertoires in cytomegalovirus infection. On the study more broadly: Recently identified HLA-C-restricted CMV epitopes and well-studied HLA-B-restricted CMV epitopes were used by the study. Evidence of both CMV infection and a matching HLA type came from public TCR beta signatures.

Trimming cost V 0 bases and J 9 bases, with 5 bases left between them. This CDR3 comprises 11 residues. TCRdb reprocessed the reads with MiXCR, giving one entry per CDR3 protein. The table records 110,000 or so distinct CDR3 sequences, 30% of them present only once. Study results and limitations: Adding up the frequency of public TCR beta families identified people who carried CMV plus the relevant HLA.

This clonotype was detected ten times or more. Its antigen is currently unknown. The chain is built from TRBV12-3 or TRBV12-4 and TRBJ1-1; D gene unclear. The receptor's source is a human donor in good health (CMV status not recorded). Some clones in this sample may be carry-over from other donors' samples. The specimen was CD8+ T cells from cultured PBMCs, collected from culture after CMV antigen stimulation. The CDR3 DNA follows: TGTGCCAGCAGTTTAGCAGGGAAAGCTTTCTTT. Its protein product is CASSLAGKAFF.